The 12 T cell receptor beta chains below come from one sample, sequenced in a study of blood T cell repertoires in COVID-19. The data were produced by immunoSEQ multiplex PCR, yet TCRdb's version contains in-frame clones alone and is incomplete. The profile shows 95,000 to 150,000 clones, about 83% of them singletons. Sequenced sample: PBMCs or T cells enriched from blood (not recorded which). These receptors all come from a woman aged 25 to 39 who had recovered from COVID-19.

The rearrangement links TRBV27 to TRBJ2-7, with 10 bases aligning to TRBD1. This CDR3 is 15 amino acids long. Germline V lookup: CDR1 MNHEY, CDR2 SMNVEV (reference sequence). Trimming cost V 6 bases and J 3 bases; bases outside gene matches: 8. The CDR3 reads CASSRTGGEGYEQYF. The CDR3 DNA follows: TGTGCCAGCAGCAGGACAGGGGGAGAGGGCTACGAGCAGTACTTC.

The rearrangement joins TRBV3-1 (or the pseudogene TRBV3-2) to TRBJ2-1; 15 bases match TRBD2. The junction had 10 bases not matched to a gene; V was cut back by 0 bases and J by 10 bases. The CDR3 is 18 residues long. Germline CDR1 LGHDT, CDR2 YNNKEL (reference sequence). CDR3: CASSQDLPGLAGGNEQFF. CDR3 nucleotide sequence: TGTGCCAGCAGCCAAGATCTCCCGGGACTAGCGGGAGGAAACGAGCAGTTCTTC.

This clone was seen a handful of times. V is TRBV28 and J is TRBJ1-1, with a possible D match to TRBD1 (5 bases). V was cut by 5 bases and J by 5 bases, with 18 bases left in between. Germline V gene sequence: CDR1 MDHEN, CDR2 SYDVKM. This CDR3 contains 15 residues. CDR3 in amino acids: CASSPHRGGGTEAFF. CDR3 DNA: TGTGCCAGCAGTCCCCATAGGGGTGGTGGGACTGAAGCTTTCTTT. The full variable domain, completed using reference TRBV28 and TRBJ1-1, is DVKVTQSSRYLVKRTGEKVFLECVQDMDHENMFWYRQDPGLGLRLIYFSYDVKMKEKGDIPEGYSVSREKKERFSLILESASTNQTSMYLCASSPHRGGGTEAFFGQGTRLTVV.

The V and J genes are TRBV7-2 and TRBJ2-1; possibly TRBD2 for D (6 bases). V shed 1 base and J shed 10 bases, with 11 bases lying between them. There are 13 residues in the CDR3. The germline V gene has CDR1 SGHTA and CDR2 FQGNSA. CDR3 region: CASSLVGREEQFF. In nucleotides, the CDR3 is TGTGCCAGCAGCTTAGTAGGTCGGGAGGAGCAGTTCTTC.

The CDR3 bases are TGTGCTAGTGGTTTGGGACAGGGGTCGGGGAACACTGAAGCTTTCTTT. Translated, it gives CASGLGQGSGNTEAFF. This chain joins TRBV12-5 and TRBJ1-1, with 8 bases lining up with TRBD1. Germline CDR1 reads LGHNT; CDR2 reads FRNRAP. This CDR3 is 16 amino acids long. J lost 1 base, V lost 1 base, and 5 bases had no gene match.

This clone was detected only a few times. The chain combines TRBV4-2 with TRBJ2-1, with 9 bases that match TRBD1. This CDR3 region has 18 residues. Germline V gene sequence: CDR1 LGHNA, CDR2 YNFKEQ. The junction had 15 bases not matched to a gene; V was cut back by 1 base and J by 8 bases. CDR3 bases: TGTGCCAGCAGCCAAGTTTCGGGTACGGACAGGGGTTTATATGAGCAGTTCTTC. It yields the protein CASSQVSGTDRGLYEQFF.

The chain is built from TRBV28 and TRBJ1-2; possibly TRBD1 for D (5 bases). V lost 2 bases and J 10 bases, leaving 8 bases between the germline ends. CDR1 and CDR2 from the germline V gene are MDHEN and SYDVKM. This CDR3 region has 11 residues. The CDR3 here is CASSLRGDYTF. The CDR3 DNA follows: TGTGCCAGCAGTTTAAGGGGTGACTACACCTTC.

The J gene is TRBJ1-1, the V gene TRBV4-1, with D uncertain. CDR1 MGHRA and CDR2 YSYEKL come from the germline V gene. Trimming stripped 3 bases from V and 2 bases from J, with 10 bases between. This CDR3 region has 14 residues. CDR3 loop: CASSQEGSNTEAFF. The CDR3 nucleotides are TGCGCCAGCAGCCAGGAGGGCTCAAACACTGAAGCTTTCTTT.

The chain joins TRBV30 to TRBJ2-5; the D gene is possibly TRBD1 (5 bases). Trimming removed 2 bases at V and 2 bases at J, with 9 bases between. Germline loops: CDR1 GTSNPN, CDR2 SVGIG (reference sequence). The CDR3 covers 13 residues. In DNA, the CDR3 is TGTGCCTGGAGTTTACAGGCTCAAGAGACCCAGTACTTC. It codes for CAWSLQAQETQYF. Full variable domain (outside the CDR3, taken from reference TRBV30 and TRBJ2-5): SQTIHQWPATLVQPVGSPLSLECTVEGTSNPNLYWYRQAAGRGLQLLFYSVGIGQISSEVPQNLSASRPQDRQFILSSKKLLLSDSGFYLCAWSLQAQETQYFGPGTRLLVL.

V is TRBV4-3 and J is TRBJ2-3; D is undetermined. The CDR3 loop spans 16 amino acids. Germline CDR1 and CDR2: LGHNA and YSLEER. V dropped 1 base and J dropped 5 bases, with 16 bases sitting between them. The CDR3 spells CASSQGSPIPIDTQYF. As DNA, the CDR3 is TGCGCCAGCAGCCAAGGTTCTCCCATCCCTATAGATACGCAGTATTTT.

This chain connects TRBV7-8 to TRBJ2-7, with D uncertain. The CDR3 has 14 amino acids. V shed 0 bases and J shed 3 bases, with 9 bases lying between them. Looked up from germline, CDR1 is SGHVS and CDR2 is FQNEAQ. The chain's CDR3 is CASSLALSVYEQYF. The CDR3 bases are TGTGCCAGCAGCTTAGCGTTATCAGTCTACGAGCAGTACTTC.

This sequence joins TRBV27 and TRBJ1-2; 7 positions agree with TRBD1. Germline V gives CDR1 MNHEY, CDR2 SMNVEV (reference sequence). Trimming removed 4 bases from V and 4 bases from J; junction bases left unmatched: 12. The CDR3 extends over 16 amino acids. The CDR3 loop is CASSSTLGTVIYGYTF. For the CDR3, the DNA is TGTGCCAGCAGTTCCACACTAGGGACAGTCATCTATGGCTACACCTTC.